This TCR beta chain was recorded in a study of T cell responses to AZD1222 COVID-19 vaccine. Study-wide points: Increased Spike-specific TCR breadth and depth were observed after two AZD1222 doses.

CDR3 length: 14 amino acids. CDR1 GTSNPN and CDR2 SVGIG come from the germline V gene (reference sequence). The germline V and J ends were trimmed by 3 bases and 3 bases, with 14 bases remaining between them. Assay used: immunoSEQ multiplex PCR; TCRdb lists only in-frame clones, some missing. The sample carries about 86,000 clones, approximately 89% recorded once. Remarks on this clone: As yet, its antigen is unknown.

Sequences were derived from peripheral blood, sampled on day 0 of AZD1222 vaccination. The TCR originated in an adult in good health. This chain uses TRBV30 with TRBJ1-2; the D gene is possibly TRBD1 (5 bases). The CDR3 sequence is CAWSLTDNHYGYTF. CDR3 DNA sequence: TGTGCCTGGAGCCTGACAGATAACCACTATGGCTACACCTTC.